Listed here is a single T cell receptor (beta chain). PCR amplification relied on 60 Vbeta primers (plus 13 Jbeta primers). The data were produced by immunoSEQ multiplex PCR, yet TCRdb's version contains in-frame clones alone and is incomplete. Among about 130,000 clones, 75% to 90% were seen once, and the ten largest hold 3% to 4%. The sample originates from a study of cytomegalovirus exposure and HLA in healthy donors. The V and J ends lost 7 bases and 8 bases respectively, with 19 bases between them. Germline CDR1 and CDR2: WNHNN and SYGVQD (reference sequence). This CDR3 is built from 14 residues.

Sequencing was done on a sample of PBMCs. The V gene is TRBV10-1, the J gene TRBJ2-3, with D perhaps matching TRBD1 (5 bases). This sequence originates from a male donor in good health and CMV-seronegative. The chain's CDR3 is CASKNDSTLGTQYF. The CDR3 DNA reads as TGCGCCAGCAAAAACGACAGTACCTTGGGTACGCAGTATTTT.